This T cell receptor beta chain was recorded in a study of T cells after yellow fever vaccination. Study as a whole: For low cell numbers, libraries were made with SMART-Seq v4 Ultra Low Input.

With 3 bases clipped from V and 1 base from J, the junction kept 6 bases outside the gene matches. Germline CDR1 is LGHNA and CDR2 is YNFKEQ. This CDR3 is 15 amino acids long. A universal primer site and UMIs were added as TCR cDNA was made by 5'RACE template switching. Each CDR3 protein is one row after TCRdb ran MiXCR on the 5' RACE reads. This sample carries around 67,000 distinct CDR3 sequences, approximately 6.9% of them seen once, and the ten largest clones take around 32%. Whole-study findings and limits: Contaminating bulk clonotypes could be abundant in FACS-sorted repertoires.

This clonotype occurred many times. Antigen: not known. This TCR derives from a man aged 18 to 29 who received the YFV17D yellow fever vaccine. The rearrangement uses TRBV4-2 and TRBJ2-7; 7 nucleotides line up with TRBD1. The sequenced sample was CD8+ T cells sorted from PBMCs, obtained around 5 days after the first yellow fever vaccination. The CDR3 reads CASSHETGPSYEQYF. The CDR3 DNA reads as TGTGCCAGCAGCCATGAGACAGGGCCGTCCTACGAGCAGTACTTC.